This is a list of T cell receptor beta chains from one sample in a study of cytomegalovirus exposure and HLA in healthy donors. The protocol was immunoSEQ multiplex PCR, while the TCRdb copy is restricted to in-frame clones and leaves out a portion. This table holds roughly 150,000 clones, about 80% found once. The sequenced sample consisted of PBMCs. The source is a man aged 25 to 40 in good health. The CDR3 runs from the conserved cysteine through the conserved F or W. D genes are given only for firm matches. Size is omitted from some rows. Given values are once, few, many or a class for expanded clones.

V gene	D gene	CDR3 length	J gene	clone size	CDR3 DNA	CDR3 protein
TRBV5-6	NA	15	TRBJ2-1	NA	TGTGCCAGCAGCACGGGTACAGGGTCATTCAATGAGCAGTTCTTC	CASSTGTGSFNEQFF
TRBV19	NA	16	TRBJ1-3	NA	TGTGCCAGTTCTCCCGAGGGGGATCTCTCTGGAAACACCATATATTTT	CASSPEGDLSGNTIYF
TRBV7-9	NA	11	TRBJ2-2	NA	TGTGCCAGCAGCTTGATAGAGGAGCTGTTTTTT	CASSLIEELFF
TRBV6-5	TRBD1	15	TRBJ2-2	few	TGTGCCAGCAGTTATCGCCAGGGGGACCCCGGGGAGCTGTTTTTT	CASSYRQGDPGELFF
TRBV6-5	TRBD1	13	TRBJ2-1	NA	TGTGCCAGCAGAGGACAGGGACTCAATGAGCAGTTCTTC	CASRGQGLNEQFF
TRBV27	NA	14	TRBJ1-2	NA	TGTGCCAGCAGGCCAGAACCTTCTAACTATGGCTACACCTTC	CASRPEPSNYGYTF
TRBV25-1	TRBD2	14	TRBJ2-5	NA	TGTGCCAGCAGTGGCCGGGCGGGAAGCGGGGCCCAGTACTTC	CASSGRAGSGAQYF
TRBV27	TRBD1	16	TRBJ1-1	NA	TGTGCCAGCAGTACCCGGACAGGGGAAAGGATAGGTGAAGCTTTCTTT	CASSTRTGERIGEAFF
TRBV5-8	NA	16	TRBJ2-1	NA	TGTGCCAGCAGCCATTACTTCGGGAGTACTGTCGATGAGCAGTTCTTC	CASSHYFGSTVDEQFF
TRBV6-5	NA	16	TRBJ2-7	NA	TGTGCCAGCAGTTGCCTAGCGACCAGGAACTCCTACGAGCAGTACTTC	CASSCLATRNSYEQYF
TRBV27	NA	14	TRBJ1-2	NA	TGTGCCAGCAGCCCACGGTGGGGGCTATATGGCTACACCTTC	CASSPRWGLYGYTF
TRBV19	NA	16	TRBJ1-2	NA	TGTGCCAGTAGTATACCCCACGTCGGAGTGGGCTATGGCTACACCTTC	CASSIPHVGVGYGYTF
TRBV4-3	TRBD2	17	TRBJ2-3	NA	TGCGCCAGCAGCCAAGACTTAGCGGGAGGGAAAGCAGATACGCAGTATTTT	CASSQDLAGGKADTQYF
TRBV6-4	TRBD2	15	TRBJ2-1	NA	TGTGCCAGCAGTGACGAGGCGGGAGGGCTCCAGGAGCAGTTCTTC	CASSDEAGGLQEQFF
TRBV7-2	NA	14	TRBJ1-3	NA	TGTGCCAGCAGCTCGAACGGTGCCGGAGACACCATATATTTT	CASSSNGAGDTIYF
TRBV11-2	NA	13	TRBJ2-7	NA	TGTGCCAGCAGCTTAGCACTATCCTACGAGCAGTACTTC	CASSLALSYEQYF
TRBV4-1	NA	14	TRBJ2-4	NA	TGCGCCAGCAGCCAAGTGAACCGCGAAAACATTCAGTACTTC	CASSQVNRENIQYF
TRBV19	NA	14	TRBJ1-4	NA	TGTGCCAGTAGTACCCCGGTGTCTAATGAAAAACTGTTTTTT	CASSTPVSNEKLFF
TRBV11-2	NA	14	TRBJ1-1	NA	TGTGCCAGCAGCTTACAGGGATCCAACACTGAAGCTTTCTTT	CASSLQGSNTEAFF
TRBV20-1	NA	11	TRBJ2-3	once	TGCAGTGCTCCAGGGATAGATACGCAGTATTTT	CSAPGIDTQYF
TRBV7-9	NA	12	TRBJ2-7	NA	TGTGCCGTAGTAGAGGGCTCCTACGAGCAGTACTTC	CAVVEGSYEQYF
TRBV9	TRBD2	17	TRBJ2-1	NA	TGTGCCAGCAGCGCCACAGCTAGCGGGAGGGCCGCGGATGAGCAGTTCTTC	CASSATASGRAADEQFF
TRBV4-3	TRBD1	17	TRBJ2-7	NA	TGCGCCAGCAGCCAAGGGACCGGGACAGGGCTCTACTACGAGCAGTACTTC	CASSQGTGTGLYYEQYF
TRBV7-3	NA	13	TRBJ1-1	NA	TGTGCCAGCAGCTTAACAGGGGGCACTGAAGCTTTCTTT	CASSLTGGTEAFF
TRBV5-4	NA	17	TRBJ2-4	few	TGTGCCAGCAGCACAATAGGGGCCAGCATAGCCAAAAACATTCAGTACTTC	CASSTIGASIAKNIQYF
TRBV6-1	TRBD2	18	TRBJ2-3	NA	TGTGCCAGCAGTGAGAAAAGCGGGAGGGCCCGAGTCGGAGATACGCAGTATTTT	CASSEKSGRARVGDTQYF
TRBV7-2	TRBD2	15	TRBJ2-7	NA	TGTGCCAGCAGCTTAGAAGCTAGCGGGGGGTACGAGCAGTACTTC	CASSLEASGGYEQYF
TRBV27	TRBD1	16	TRBJ2-7	NA	TGTGCCAGCAGTCTAGGATGGGACAGGGCCGGTTACGAGCAGTACTTC	CASSLGWDRAGYEQYF
TRBV16	NA	14	TRBJ1-2	NA	TGTGCCAGCAGCCAACCCGGACAGAACTATGGCTACACCTTC	CASSQPGQNYGYTF
TRBV6-6	TRBD2	15	TRBJ2-1	NA	TGTGCCAGCACCCCCTCCGGGAGGTCCTACAATGAGCAGTTCTTC	CASTPSGRSYNEQFF
TRBV7-3	NA	14	TRBJ2-3	NA	TGTGCCAGTAGCCCACTCCATAGCACAGATACGCAGTATTTT	CASSPLHSTDTQYF
TRBV5-1	TRBD1	15	TRBJ2-1	NA	TGCGCCAGCCGATTAGGGACAGGCAGAATGGATGAGCAGTTCTTC	CASRLGTGRMDEQFF
TRBV19	TRBD1	15	TRBJ1-6	few	TGTGCCAGTAGTTCGGGGACAGGGGGATATTCACCCCTCCACTTT	CASSSGTGGYSPLHF
TRBV6-5	NA	14	TRBJ1-5	NA	TGTGCCAGCAGGAATGGGGGGACTAATCAGCCCCAGCATTTT	CASRNGGTNQPQHF
TRBV2	NA	17	TRBJ1-2	once	TGTGCCAGCAGTGAAGTCGGTTGGGGCGGGACTAACTATGGCTACACCTTC	CASSEVGWGGTNYGYTF
TRBV18	NA	14	TRBJ1-3	NA	TGTGCCAGCTCACCGGGGGCAAATGGAAACACCATATATTTT	CASSPGANGNTIYF
TRBV29-1	TRBD2	14	TRBJ2-1	NA	TGCAGCGTTGACCGCGGGAGCTACTACAATGAGCAGTTCTTC	CSVDRGSYYNEQFF
TRBV2	NA	12	TRBJ2-3	NA	TGTGCCAGCACGGGGACTGTGGATACGCAGTATTTT	CASTGTVDTQYF
TRBV15	NA	16	TRBJ2-7	NA	TGTGCCACCAGCAGAGATTCCGTAGCAGCCACCTACGAGCAGTACTTC	CATSRDSVAATYEQYF
TRBV7-7	NA	15	TRBJ2-2	NA	TGTGCTAGCAGCTTAGGGAGAGCCTTCACCGGGGAGCTGTTTTTT	CASSLGRAFTGELFF
TRBV30	TRBD2	11	TRBJ2-1	NA	TGTGCCTGGAGTCCGGGGGGGGAGCAGTTCTTC	CAWSPGGEQFF